One and the same sample provided the 24 T cell receptor beta chains below, sequenced in a study of blood T cells in healthy people across ages. A second PCR of 7 to 11 cycles used a sample-barcoded 5' primer and a J-beta primer mix. TCRdb passed the 5' RACE reads through MiXCR, listing each CDR3 protein once. The table has about 800,000 distinct CDR3 sequences, roughly 25% seen once. These data are also associated with another study on T cells of mothers and their children.

Sequencing was performed on blood. These TCRs come from a boy younger than 18 in good health.

V is TRBV7-3 and J is TRBJ2-3; tentative D call: TRBD2 (5 bases). Germline values: CDR1 SGHTA, CDR2 FQGTGA. V lost 5 bases, J lost 2 bases, and 11 bases lay in between. The CDR3 extends over 14 amino acids. CDR3: CASSLSAVTDTQYF. The CDR3 nucleotides are TGTGCCAGCAGCCTATCAGCGGTCACAGATACGCAGTATTTT.

The chain recombines TRBV29-1 with TRBJ1-1, with D perhaps matching TRBD1 (5 bases). V lost 7 bases to trimming and J lost 6 bases, with 18 bases between them. Germline-derived CDR1 and CDR2 are SQVTM and ANQGSEA. The CDR3 is 13 residues long. Here the CDR3 DNA reads TGCAGCGCCGCGGGACCGACGACCCCTGAAGCTTTCTTT. Translating it yields CSAAGPTTPEAFF.

The rearrangement links TRBV7-2 to TRBJ2-5; 7 bases line up with TRBD2. With 2 bases clipped from V and 4 bases from J, the junction kept 7 bases outside the gene matches. The CDR3 is 15 residues long. Germline CDR1 SGHTA, CDR2 FQGNSA. The CDR3 DNA reads TGTGCCAGCAGCTTACCGGCTAGCGGTGCAGAGACCCAGTACTTC. Encoded protein: CASSLPASGAETQYF.

CDR3 sequence (DNA): TGTGCCAGCAGCCCCGGACTAGCGGTAACCTACGAGCAGTACTTC. It encodes CASSPGLAVTYEQYF. This chain uses TRBV6-5 with TRBJ2-5; 10 bases line up with TRBD2. Matching the DNA end better, TRBJ2-7 makes the J call doubtful. Germline CDR1 MNHEY, CDR2 SVGAGI. This CDR3 is built from 15 residues.

This clonotype was seen repeatedly, ten times or more. The chain joins TRBV12-3 or TRBV12-4 to TRBJ2-7; TRBD1 agrees at 10 bases. V gave up 3 bases and J gave up 3 bases; unmatched junction bases: 8. This CDR3 region has 16 residues. DNA of the CDR3: TGTGCCAGCAGTTTCCGGGACAGGGGAGCTTTCTACGAGCAGTACTTC. The encoded protein is CASSFRDRGAFYEQYF.

The chain recombines TRBV24-1 with TRBJ2-1; 8 bases align to TRBD1. This CDR3 contains 16 residues. Germline loops: CDR1 KGHDR, CDR2 SFDVKD. V lost 1 base, J lost 0 bases, and 1 base stayed unmatched. In DNA, the CDR3 is TGTGCCACCAGTGATTTCACAGGGGGCTCCTACAATGAGCAGTTCTTC. As protein: CATSDFTGGSYNEQFF.

The V gene is TRBV3-1, the J gene TRBJ2-6, with a tentative D call TRBD1 (7 bases). The CDR3 runs to 17 residues. V shed 0 bases and J shed 2 bases, with 11 bases lying between them. The germline V gene encodes CDR1 LGHDT and CDR2 YNNKEL (reference sequence). The CDR3 reads CASSQDLRGAGANVLTF. DNA for the CDR3: TGTGCCAGCAGCCAAGATCTCAGGGGGGCTGGGGCCAACGTCCTGACTTTC.

The CDR3: CSVAGQGNEKLFF. CDR3 coding DNA: TGCAGCGTTGCAGGACAGGGGAATGAAAAACTGTTTTTT. This chain connects TRBV29-1 to TRBJ1-4; 9 nucleotides align to TRBD1. Trimming at V came to 4 bases and at J to 5 bases, leaving 2 bases not matched to a gene. Germline V gene lookup returns CDR1 SQVTM and CDR2 ANQGSEA. CDR3 length equals 13 residues.

This clonotype showed up many times. The CDR3 region has the DNA TGTGCCAGCAGCCAAGCAGGACAGGACGGGACGCAGTATTTT. Its protein product is CASSQAGQDGTQYF. V is TRBV3-1 and J is TRBJ2-3; TRBD1 agrees at 7 bases. In germline, CDR1 is LGHDT, CDR2 YNNKEL (reference sequence). V lost 1 base to trimming and J lost 9 bases; unmatched junction nucleotides: 7. The CDR3 length is 14 residues.

The chain has TRBV29-1 and TRBJ1-2; weak D call: TRBD1 (5 bases). V was clipped by 7 bases and J by 0 bases, with 12 bases between them. CDR1 is SQVTM, CDR2 ANQGSEA, per germline. CDR3 size: 13 residues. The CDR3 nucleotides are TGCAGCGATAGGACATCGGCTAACTATGGCTACACCTTC. Residues: CSDRTSANYGYTF.

This chain connects TRBV7-9 to TRBJ2-2; D tentatively fits TRBD1 or TRBD2 (5 bases each). Germline V gene data show CDR1 as SEHNR and CDR2 as FQNEAQ (reference sequence). The ends were cut back, 5 bases at V and 0 bases at J, with 13 bases in the middle. This CDR3 is 16 amino acids long. CDR3 region: CASSPRDGANTGELFF. CDR3 nucleotide sequence: TGTGCCAGCAGCCCTCGGGACGGCGCGAACACCGGGGAGCTGTTTTTT.

This chain links TRBV29-1 with TRBJ2-5, with D hard to call. V lost 2 bases, J lost 0 bases, and 13 bases lay in between. The CDR3 consists of 15 residues. Germline CDR1 and CDR2: SQVTM and ANQGSEA. The CDR3 reads CSVEFSAPNQETQYF. CDR3 nucleotide sequence: TGCAGCGTTGAATTCTCTGCGCCTAACCAAGAGACCCAGTACTTC.

The chain recombines TRBV24-1 with TRBJ2-4; D unclear. The V and J ends lost 0 bases and 7 bases respectively, with 9 bases between them. The CDR3 sequence is 14 residues long. Germline CDR1 and CDR2: KGHDR and SFDVKD. CDR3 amino acids: CATSDLHDGNIQYF. The DNA for the CDR3 is TGTGCCACCAGTGATTTGCATGACGGGAACATTCAGTACTTC.

The rearrangement joins TRBV7-9 to TRBJ2-1; 14 bases line up with TRBD2. From germline, CDR1 is SEHNR and CDR2 FQNEAQ (reference sequence). J was trimmed by 7 bases and V by 2 bases; bases with no gene match: 7. The CDR3 spans 17 residues. CDR3 sequence reads: CASSLLSGLAGVNEQFF. The CDR3 bases are TGTGCCAGCAGCTTACTTTCGGGACTAGCGGGGGTTAATGAGCAGTTCTTC.

On this clonotype itself: Without the conserved terminal phenylalanine or tryptophan, this CDR3 likely stems from a read error. V gene TRBV7-2 combines with J gene TRBJ2-5; D ambiguous. The V and J ends lost 3 bases and 5 bases respectively, with 10 bases between them. This CDR3 contains 13 residues. The germline CDR1 and CDR2 sequences are SGHTA and FQGNSA. CDR3 in amino acids: CASSFRVTETQYL. The CDR3 bases are TGTGCCAGCAGCTTTCGGGTTACCGAGACCCAGTACCTC.

The chain links TRBV27 to TRBJ1-1, with TRBD1 matching 9 bases. The trim removed 3 bases at V and 10 bases at J, leaving 12 bases unmatched. Germline assignment: CDR1 MNHEY and CDR2 SMNVEV (reference sequence). The CDR3 totals 15 residues. DNA of the CDR3: TGTGCCAGCAGTTTGGGGGGATGGACAGGGGAGGGAGCTTTCTTT. Protein: CASSLGGWTGEGAFF.

This sequence joins TRBV2 and TRBJ2-3; 12 bases are a match to TRBD2. V was clipped by 5 bases and J by 5 bases; unmatched bases: 5. The germline V gene encodes CDR1 SNHLY and CDR2 FYNNEI. The CDR3 contains 15 residues. This CDR3 is CASSLAGGPEDTQYF. In DNA form, the CDR3 reads TGTGCCAGCAGTCTAGCGGGGGGGCCCGAAGATACGCAGTATTTT.

The chain combines TRBV2 with TRBJ2-5; D is possibly TRBD1 (5 bases). The J call is doubtful: the DNA matches TRBJ2-7 better. The CDR3 contains 14 residues. The germline CDR1 and CDR2 sequences are SNHLY and FYNNEI. Here the CDR3 reads CASSEEGAAYEQYF. CDR3 bases: TGTGCCAGCAGTGAGGAAGGGGCTGCCTACGAGCAGTACTTC.

This sequence joins TRBV7-4 and TRBJ2-7; 8 bases line up with TRBD2. The CDR3 sequence is 15 residues long. The germline gives CDR1 SGHVT, CDR2 SQSDAQ. Trimming removed 4 bases from V and 6 bases from J; junction bases left unmatched: 11. The CDR3 spells CASSSQREYPLEQYF. The CDR3 coding sequence is TGTGCCAGCAGCTCCCAGCGGGAGTATCCCCTCGAGCAGTACTTC.

This clonotype was found a few times. The V and J genes are TRBV12-3 or TRBV12-4 and TRBJ2-3, with a tentative D call TRBD2 (5 bases). The CDR3 loop spans 12 amino acids. The CDR3 sequence is CGSRGIPDTQYF. The CDR3 DNA follows: TGTGGCTCTCGGGGTATCCCAGATACGCAGTATTTT.

The rearrangement uses TRBV28 and TRBJ2-5; the D gene is possibly TRBD2 (7 bases). Trimming pared 5 bases from V and 6 bases from J, leaving 13 bases between. CDR1 is MDHEN and CDR2 is SYDVKM in the germline V gene. The CDR3 consists of 13 residues. In DNA form, the CDR3 reads TGTGCCAGCAGTCCGGGGGGCAGAAAGACCCAGTACTTC. It specifies CASSPGGRKTQYF.

This clonotype has a handful of counts. The CDR3 loop reads CASSLSGLDGYTF. CDR3 in DNA: TGTGCCAGCAGCCTGTCAGGGTTGGATGGCTACACCTTC. This chain joins TRBV14 and TRBJ1-2; maybe TRBD1 (5 bases). Trimming shortened V by 4 bases and J by 6 bases, and 12 bases separated the two germline ends. Germline-derived CDR1 and CDR2 are SGHDN and FVKESK. The CDR3 is 13 residues long.

This clonotype was detected only a few times. This rearrangement joins TRBV20-1 to TRBJ2-7; the match to TRBD1 covers 8 bases. Germline CDR1 and CDR2: DFQATT and SNEGSKA (reference sequence). With 3 bases clipped from V and 4 bases from J, the junction kept 8 bases outside the gene matches. CDR3 length: 14 amino acids. The CDR3 DNA is TGCAGTGCTAGGTTCCGGACAGGGTCTTACGAGCAGTACTTC. Translating gives CSARFRTGSYEQYF.

The chain couples TRBV7-2 to TRBJ2-3; 7 bases line up with TRBD2. V trimming: 6 bases; J trimming: 3 bases; junction bases outside the gene matches: 3. This CDR3 is built from 13 residues. In germline, CDR1 is SGHTA, CDR2 FQGNSA. CDR3 region: CASRASGTDTQYF. CDR3 nucleotide sequence: TGTGCCAGCAGGGCTAGCGGAACAGATACGCAGTATTTT.